This TCR beta chain emerged from a study of blood T cell repertoires in COVID-19. Under the authors' procedure: Reference gene primer amplification gave estimated nucleated cell counts. TCRdb keeps only in-frame clones here, not all; method: immunoSEQ multiplex PCR. V and J calls and clone size are copied from that table; D and trimming were computed from the DNA. This repertoire shows around 270,000 clones, around 89% found once; its top ten account for approximately 4.2%. This sequence originates from a man in his forties with acute or convalescent COVID-19. The sample consisted of peripheral blood.

For the CDR3, the DNA is TGTGCCAGCTGTGCTTTTAGCGGGGTCCGTTGCAATGAGCAGTTCTTC. Amino acid sequence: CASCAFSGVRCNEQFF. The chain has TRBV6-1 and TRBJ2-1; TRBD2 matches at 8 bases. The CDR3 sequence is 16 residues long. CDR1 and CDR2 from the germline V gene are MNHNS and SASEGT. The J segment lost 6 bases and the V segment lost 8 bases, leaving 15 bases of the junction unmatched.